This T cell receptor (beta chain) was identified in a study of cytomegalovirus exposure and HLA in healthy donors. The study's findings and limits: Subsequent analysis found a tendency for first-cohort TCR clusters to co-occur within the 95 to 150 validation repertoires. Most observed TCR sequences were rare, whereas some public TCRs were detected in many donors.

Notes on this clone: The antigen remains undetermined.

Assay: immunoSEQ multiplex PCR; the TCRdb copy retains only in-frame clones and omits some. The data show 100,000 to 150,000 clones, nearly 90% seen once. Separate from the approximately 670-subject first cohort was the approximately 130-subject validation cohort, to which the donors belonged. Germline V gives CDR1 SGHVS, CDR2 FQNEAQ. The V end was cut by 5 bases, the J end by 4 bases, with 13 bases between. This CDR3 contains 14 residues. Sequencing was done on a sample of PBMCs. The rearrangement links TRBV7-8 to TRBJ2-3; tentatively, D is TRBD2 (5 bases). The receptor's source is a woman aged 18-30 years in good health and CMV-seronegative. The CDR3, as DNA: TGTGCCAGCAGCCCTCAGCGGTACCCAGATACGCAGTATTTT. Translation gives CASSPQRYPDTQYF.